The 24 T cell receptor beta chains given below trace back to one sample, sequenced in a study of T cells in women clearing cervical HPV infection. Libraries were prepared by immunoSEQ multiplex PCR; TCRdb keeps only in-frame clonotypes and omits some of them. The sample yields roughly 21,000 clones, of which the top ten take up roughly 5.6%. The sequenced sample was blood buffy coat. These receptor sequences come from a woman aged 18 to 69 with a cervical HPV16 infection that either progressed to CIN3+ or cleared (not recorded which).

Remarks on this clone: The observed sequence ends 3 residues before the CDR3 terminus, with the missing tail filled in from the germline J gene. The chain uses TRBV6-2 or TRBV6-3 and TRBJ2-7, with 8 bases identical to TRBD1. In germline, CDR1 is MNHEY, CDR2 SVGEGT. J lost 2 bases, V lost 2 bases, and 5 bases had no gene match. The CDR3 totals 15 residues. CDR3 residues: CASSYRGRGPYEQYF. The DNA read from the CDR3 is TGTGCCAGCAGTTACAGGGGCAGGGGGCCCTACGAG.

On this clone itself: The sequenced fragment ends 3 residues before the CDR3 boundary, so the rest is inferred from the germline J gene. The V and J genes are TRBV6-1 and TRBJ1-5; the match to TRBD1 covers 8 bases. The V and J ends lost 3 bases and 7 bases, in that order; junction bases with no gene match: 8. The CDR3 length is 15 residues. Germline values: CDR1 MNHNS, CDR2 SASEGT. Incomplete CDR3 DNA: TGTGCCAGCAGTGATCAGTCAGGGGGCGGCCAGCCC. It is translated as CASSDQSGGGQP. The entire CDR3 reads CASSDQSGGGQPQHF.

Notes on this clone: The read ends 3 residues early relative to the CDR3; the germline J gene fills the gap. The rearrangement links TRBV5-1 to TRBJ2-3; 13 nucleotides line up with TRBD2. The junction had 9 bases not matched to a gene; V was cut back by 4 bases and J by 4 bases. The germline gives CDR1 SGHRS, CDR2 YFSETQ. The CDR3 covers 17 residues. CDR3 protein: CASSPRLAGGGADTQYF. CDR3 DNA (partial): TGCGCCAGCAGCCCCCGACTAGCGGGAGGAGGAGCAGATACG.

In the case of this clone: The read terminates 3 residues ahead of where the CDR3 ends, so the germline J gene completes it. This rearrangement joins TRBV5-1 to TRBJ2-1, with D possibly being TRBD1 (5 bases). With 0 bases removed from V and 6 bases from J, the gap between germline ends came to 10 bases. Germline V lookup: CDR1 SGHRS, CDR2 YFSETQ. The CDR3 runs 14 residues. The CDR3 bases that were read are TGCGCCAGCAGCTTGGGACAGATGCTCAATGAG. Translated: CASSLGQMLNE. The full CDR3 reads CASSLGQMLNEQFF.

Worth noting for this clone: The observed sequence ends 3 residues before the CDR3 terminus, with the missing tail filled in from the germline J gene. The V and J genes are TRBV2 and TRBJ1-1; the D gene is possibly TRBD1 (5 bases). The CDR3 runs 13 residues. Between the trimmed V and J ends, which lost 8 bases and 6 bases, there was a span of 16 bases. Germline assignment: CDR1 SNHLY and CDR2 FYNNEI. The CDR3 sequence: CASETEVGAEAFF. The sequenced CDR3 bases are TGTGCCAGCGAGACAGAAGTTGGCGCTGAA.

Of note for this clone: Sequencing ends 3 residues short of the CDR3 end; the germline J gene provides the rest. V is TRBV9 and J is TRBJ2-2; D unresolved. This CDR3 spans 15 amino acids. Germline V gives CDR1 SGDLS, CDR2 YYNGEE. Trimming left V 2 bases short and J 0 bases short, with 8 bases between. Here the CDR3 reads CASSVGTSNTGELFF. The DNA read from the CDR3 is TGTGCCAGCAGCGTGGGCACCTCGAACACCGGGGAG.

On this clone: The sequenced fragment ends 3 residues before the CDR3 boundary, so the rest is inferred from the germline J gene. The chain carries TRBV7-2 and TRBJ2-5; D is ambiguous. V dropped 10 bases and J dropped 5 bases, with 11 bases sitting between them. The CDR3 is 11 amino acids. Germline CDR1 and CDR2: SGHTA and FQGNSA. CDR3 DNA (partial): TGTGCCATATTGGCCGTGGAGACC. This sequence encodes CAILAVET. Given in full, the CDR3 is CAILAVETQYF. Variable domain in full (rest from reference TRBV7-2 and TRBJ2-5): GAGVSQSPSNKVTEKGKDVELRCDPISGHTALYWYRQSLGQGLEFLIYFQGNSAPDKSGLPSDRFSAERTGGSVSTLTIQRTQQEDSAVYLCAILAVETQYFGPGTRLLVL.

As regards this clone: The CDR3 end lies 3 residues beyond the end of the read and is filled in from the germline J gene. The chain uses TRBV7-9 and TRBJ2-2; 11 nucleotides align to TRBD2. The CDR3 extends over 15 amino acids. The junction had 3 bases not matched to a gene; V was cut back by 4 bases and J by 5 bases. Germline-derived CDR1 and CDR2 are SEHNR and FQNEAQ (reference sequence). The CDR3 sequence: CASSSRLAGTGELFF. CDR3 DNA (partial): TGTGCCAGCAGCTCGCGACTAGCGGGAACCGGGGAG.

For this clone: The read gets to within 3 residues of the CDR3 end, and the germline J gene fills in the rest. Other DNA variants within this sample encode the same CDR3. V is TRBV20-1 and J is TRBJ2-5, with D perhaps matching TRBD1 or TRBD2 (5 bases each). CDR1 is DFQATT and CDR2 is SNEGSKA in the germline V gene (reference sequence). The V end lost 0 bases, the J end lost 5 bases, and 13 bases lay between the germline ends. This CDR3 is 14 amino acids long. The CDR3 region is CSARDPSGSETQYF. The CDR3 bases that were read are TGCAGTGCTAGAGACCCGTCAGGGAGTGAGACC.

In the case of this clone: The CDR3 goes on 3 residues after the read ends, and that part is filled in from the germline J gene. The chain uses TRBV11-2 and TRBJ1-6, with TRBD1 identical over 7 bases. Trimming at V came to 6 bases and at J to 8 bases, leaving 10 bases not matched to a gene. The CDR3 loop spans 15 amino acids. The germline V gene encodes CDR1 SGHAT and CDR2 FQNNGV. CDR3 region: CASRPTDRSHSPLHF. The sequenced part of the CDR3 DNA is TGTGCCAGCAGACCCACGGACAGGAGTCATTCACCC. The full variable domain, completed using reference TRBV11-2 and TRBJ1-6, is EAGVAQSPRYKIIEKRQSVAFWCNPISGHATLYWYQQILGQGPKLLIQFQNNGVVDDSQLPKDRFSAERLKGVDSTLKIQPAKLEDSAVYLCASRPTDRSHSPLHFGNGTRLTVT.

Turning to this clone: The missing CDR3 end, 3 residues past where the read stops, is filled in from the germline J gene. V and J are TRBV20-1 and TRBJ2-5; tentative D call: TRBD2 (5 bases). The V gene lost 5 bases and the J gene lost 5 bases, with 15 bases spanning the gap. Germline V gene sequence: CDR1 DFQATT, CDR2 SNEGSKA (reference sequence). The CDR3 is made up of 13 amino acids. CDR3 bases read: TGCAGTGCTGTAGTCTTTAGAGGGGAGACC. Translating gives CSAVVFRGET. The complete CDR3 reads CSAVVFRGETQYF.

Comment on this clone: From the germline J gene comes the end of the CDR3, since the read stops 3 residues before it. V is TRBV29-1 and J is TRBJ1-1; D not certain. Per the germline V gene, CDR1 is SQVTM and CDR2 is ANQGSEA. The CDR3 extends over 13 amino acids. The ends were cut back, 7 bases at V and 4 bases at J, with 16 bases in the middle. The CDR3 spells CSANRQKGTEAFF. The DNA read from the CDR3 is TGCAGCGCAAACCGGCAGAAGGGCACTGAA.

As regards this clone: The sequence runs out 3 residues before the end of the CDR3; the remainder is reconstructed from the germline J gene. Other DNA sequences within the sample encode an identical CDR3. The V and J genes are TRBV6-1 and TRBJ2-5, with a weak D call TRBD1 (6 bases). This CDR3 contains 14 residues. V was trimmed by 4 bases and J by 1 base, leaving 10 bases between them. CDR1 and CDR2 (germline): MNHNS, SASEGT. The DNA read from the CDR3 is TGTGCCAGCAGTGCCCGACAGGCCCAAGAGACC. Amino acid sequence: CASSARQAQET. The entire CDR3 sequence reads CASSARQAQETQYF.

Notes on this clone: From the germline J gene comes the end of the CDR3, since the read stops 3 residues before it. This chain joins TRBV2 and TRBJ2-3, with D possibly matching TRBD2 (7 bases). V was cut by 5 bases and J by 6 bases, with 18 bases left in between. From germline, CDR1 is SNHLY and CDR2 FYNNEI. This CDR3 contains 15 residues. The covered CDR3 bases are TGTGCCAGCAGTACCTTTGGGGGGGCCCCGGATACG. Translated, it gives CASSTFGGAPDT. From start to end, the CDR3 is CASSTFGGAPDTQYF.

This clone shows up as medium-sized (0.01 to 0.1%) by frequency. The DNA ends 3 residues before the CDR3 does, and the rest of the CDR3 is filled in from the germline J gene. The chain recombines TRBV29-1 with TRBJ2-1; the D is unclear. The CDR3 length is 10 residues. Trimming took 7 bases from V and 5 from J, leaving 6 bases between them. Germline lookup yields CDR1 SQVTM and CDR2 ANQGSEA. CDR3: CSGANNEQFF. The CDR3 bases that were read are TGCAGCGGGGCTAACAATGAG.

In regard to this clone: The read stops 3 residues short of the end of the CDR3; the missing end is completed from the germline J gene. The rearrangement joins TRBV16 to TRBJ1-5, with TRBD1 as a possible D gene (5 bases). This CDR3 is built from 13 residues. Germline CDR1 KGHSY, CDR2 FQNENV. V gave up 8 bases and J gave up 0 bases, with 8 bases separating them. CDR3: CASRGVSNQPQHF. The sequenced part of the CDR3 DNA is TGTGCCAGCCGGGGGGTTAGCAATCAGCCC.

As to this clone: The CDR3 end is not reached by the read, which stops 3 residues before it; the germline J gene fills it in. The rearrangement uses TRBV20-1 and TRBJ1-2; D not certain. Germline CDR1 is DFQATT and CDR2 is SNEGSKA (reference sequence). The ends were cut back, 2 bases at V and 7 bases at J, with 5 bases in the middle. The CDR3 is 10 amino acids. CDR3 region: CSARFVGYTF. CDR3 DNA, as far as it was read: TGCAGTGCTAGATTCGTTGGC.

For this clone: The read ends 3 residues before the CDR3 terminus; that terminus is restored from the germline J gene. The chain uses TRBV7-3 and TRBJ2-7, with 7 nucleotides matching TRBD2. Per germline, CDR1 SGHTA and CDR2 FQGTGA. The CDR3 runs to 14 residues. The V segment lost 4 bases and the J segment 0 bases; nucleotides outside the gene matches: 3. This CDR3 reads CASSSASGSYEQYF. The CDR3 bases that were read are TGTGCCAGCAGCTCGGCTAGCGGCTCCTACGAG.

The CDR3 reads CASSQGTGSYEQYF. The sequenced CDR3 bases are TGTGCCAGCAGCCAAGGGACAGGGTCCTACGAG. V is TRBV14 and J is TRBJ2-7; 8 bases align to TRBD1. With the read ending 3 residues before the CDR3 end, the germline J gene is used to fill in that end. Germline V lookup: CDR1 SGHDN, CDR2 FVKESK. V shed 1 base, J shed 1 base, and the junction held 0 bases outside the gene matches. This CDR3 region has 14 residues.

As regards this clone: The read terminates 3 residues before the CDR3 end, so the remaining end is supplied by the germline J gene. The rearrangement links TRBV18 to TRBJ2-7, with 7 nucleotides matching TRBD1. Germline-derived CDR1 and CDR2 are KGHSH and LQKENI. CDR3 length: 15 amino acids. The junction had 8 bases not matched to a gene; V was cut back by 4 bases and J by 2 bases. Here the CDR3 reads CASSLGQAPTYEQYF. CDR3 DNA (partial): TGTGCCAGCTCACTCGGACAGGCCCCAACCTACGAG.

Here the CDR3 reads CASSLYGQGYEQYF. The sequenced CDR3 bases are TGTGCCAGCAGTTTATACGGACAGGGCTACGAG. The gene calls are TRBV28 and TRBJ2-7, with 8 bases fitting TRBD1. With the read ending 3 residues before the CDR3 end, the germline J gene is used to fill in that end. V was clipped by 1 base and J by 3 bases; unmatched bases: 2. The length of the CDR3 is 14 residues. Per the germline V gene, CDR1 is MDHEN and CDR2 is SYDVKM.

With respect to this clone: The read ends 3 residues shy of where the CDR3 ends; the end is completed using the germline J gene. The V and J genes are TRBV5-5 and TRBJ1-1; the match to TRBD1 covers 9 bases. The germline V gene has CDR1 SGHKS and CDR2 YYEKEE (reference sequence). The CDR3 loop spans 14 amino acids. Unmatched junction bases numbered 2, after V lost 4 bases and J lost 1 base. CDR3 sequence reads: CASSRGQGNTEAFF. The CDR3 bases that were read are TGTGCCAGCAGCCGGGGACAGGGGAACACTGAA.

Notes on this clone: The read ends 3 residues before the CDR3 terminus; that terminus is restored from the germline J gene. The rearrangement uses TRBV5-1 and TRBJ1-1; 7 bases are shared with TRBD1. After removal of 5 bases from V and 7 bases from J, the junction contained 14 bases not matched to a gene. CDR1 and CDR2 (germline): SGHRS, YFSETQ. CDR3 length: 15 residues. CDR3 sequence: CASRHTSLRDSEAFF. The sequenced part of the CDR3 DNA is TGCGCCAGCAGGCACACTTCTCTCCGGGACAGTGAA.

In the case of this clone: The read ends 3 residues early relative to the CDR3; the germline J gene fills the gap. The chain combines TRBV5-1 with TRBJ2-1; D gene ambiguous. Per the germline V gene, CDR1 is SGHRS and CDR2 is YFSETQ. V was shortened by 3 bases and J by 3 bases, with 10 bases between the two germline ends. This CDR3 has 14 residues. The covered CDR3 bases are TGCGCCAGCAGCTCTTACAGAAACTACAATGAG. This gives the protein CASSSYRNYNE. The entire CDR3 sequence reads CASSSYRNYNEQFF. Full variable domain (remainder filled in from reference TRBV5-1 and TRBJ2-1): KAGVTQTPRYLIKTRGQQVTLSCSPISGHRSVSWYQQTPGQGLQFLFEYFSETQRNKGNFPGRFSGRQFSNSRSEMNVSTLELGDSALYLCASSSYRNYNEQFFGPGTRLTVL.